This T cell receptor beta chain was found in a study of T cell changes during pregnancy in multiple sclerosis. Germline CDR1 LGHNA, CDR2 YSLEER. The J segment lost 7 bases and the V segment lost 1 base, leaving 9 bases of the junction unmatched. This CDR3 is 17 amino acids long. Libraries were prepared by immunoSEQ multiplex PCR; TCRdb keeps only in-frame clonotypes and omits some of them. The data hold 35,000 to 55,000 clones, with just under 95% observed a single time. The chain recombines TRBV4-3 with TRBJ2-7; 14 positions agree with TRBD2. Sample: CD4+ T cells from peripheral blood mononuclear cells, taken in the third trimester of pregnancy. This sequence was found in a female donor with multiple sclerosis, enrolled in a pregnancy study. CDR3: CASSQGVTSGRAREQYF. The CDR3, as DNA: TGCGCCAGCAGCCAAGGGGTGACTAGCGGGAGGGCTCGGGAGCAGTACTTC.